Sequencing of this TCR beta chain was carried out in a study of T cell responses to AZD1222 COVID-19 vaccine. Overall study context: Pooled samples include second doses given at about 4 or 12 weeks.

On this clone: No antigen is known for it.

TCRdb keeps only in-frame clones here, not all; method: immunoSEQ multiplex PCR. The sample includes over 130,000 clones, 90% to 95% of them seen just once. Overall study results and limits: The donors showed a predominance of white British ancestry and of females, with possible underestimation of clonal diversity. Rises in breadth and depth of Spike-specific TCRs came after two AZD1222 doses. Reportedly, close to half of spike-specific TCRs are directed against unmutated variant regions.

Sequenced here: peripheral blood, sampled on day 0 of AZD1222 vaccination. The sequence came from an adult in good health.

In DNA form, the CDR3 reads TGCGCCAGCAGCCAAGCAAATTCAGGGTTGATGAACACTGAAGCTTTCTTT. Its translation: CASSQANSGLMNTEAFF. The genes are TRBV4-3 and TRBJ1-1; a possible D gene is TRBD1 (5 bases). CDR3 size: 17 residues. V lost 1 base and J 0 bases, leaving 15 bases between the germline ends. CDR1 LGHNA and CDR2 YSLEER come from the germline V gene.